Below are 17 T cell receptor beta chains sequenced from a single sample in a study of blood T cells in healthy people across ages. Primed by a sample-barcoded 5' primer and a J-beta primer mix, a second PCR proceeded for 7 to 11 cycles. TCRdb analysed the 5' RACE reads with MiXCR anew, one entry per CDR3 protein. The sample has hundreds of thousands of distinct CDR3 sequences, roughly 60% seen once. Sequencing input: blood. These TCRs come from a man in his thirties or forties in good health.

J is TRBJ2-3 and V is TRBV24-1; the D is unclear. The germline V gene encodes CDR1 KGHDR and CDR2 SFDVKD. This CDR3 comprises 14 residues. V lost 3 bases to trimming and J lost 5 bases, with 11 bases between them. In DNA form, the CDR3 reads TGTGCCACCAGTGATGCCGAGGAACGAGATACGCAGTATTTT. Protein sequence: CATSDAEERDTQYF.

This clonotype has more than one count but fewer than ten. The V gene is TRBV11-2, the J gene TRBJ2-7; the D is unclear. The J call could be wrong; TRBJ2-5 is a better fit for the DNA end. The CDR3 runs 13 residues. Germline lookup yields CDR1 SGHAT and CDR2 FQNNGV. CDR3: CASSPGRKETQYF. The CDR3 DNA reads TGTGCCAGCAGCCCCGGACGCAAAGAGACCCAGTACTTC.

This clonotype was found a few times. J is TRBJ2-5 and V is TRBV9; D is perhaps TRBD1 (5 bases). The CDR3 is made up of 15 amino acids. The germline CDR1 and CDR2 sequences are SGDLS and YYNGEE. V lost 0 bases to trimming and J lost 2 bases, with 11 bases between them. This CDR3 is CASSVGLTAQETQYF. DNA of the CDR3: TGTGCCAGCAGCGTAGGTTTGACAGCACAAGAGACCCAGTACTTC.

The V gene is TRBV29-1, the J gene TRBJ2-7; 8 bases are shared with TRBD2. V was pared by 5 bases and J by 6 bases, with 3 bases of the junction left unmatched. The CDR3 is made up of 11 amino acids. Germline CDR1 and CDR2: SQVTM and ANQGSEA. CDR3 residues: CSVPGLGEQYF. CDR3 nucleotide sequence: TGCAGCGTTCCGGGACTAGGCGAGCAGTACTTC.

The chain combines TRBV15 with TRBJ1-1; D call uncertain. This CDR3 comprises 15 residues. CDR1 LNHNV and CDR2 YYDKDF come from the germline V gene (reference sequence). Trimming took off 0 bases at V and 10 bases at J, with 18 bases between the two ends. The CDR3 loop is CATSRDRMQALRAFF. The CDR3 nucleotides read TGTGCCACCAGCAGAGATAGAATGCAGGCCCTGAGAGCTTTCTTT.

The J gene is TRBJ2-7, the V gene TRBV6-5; no clear D. V was cut by 2 bases and J by 0 bases, with 8 bases left in between. The CDR3 runs 14 residues. Germline values: CDR1 MNHEY, CDR2 SVGAGI. The CDR3 coding sequence is TGTGCCAGCAGTTACAGCCTAACCTCCTACGAGCAGTACTTC. Its translation: CASSYSLTSYEQYF.

The chain carries TRBV4-2 and TRBJ2-5; D is possibly TRBD2 (5 bases). V was cut by 3 bases and J by 2 bases, with 7 bases left in between. This CDR3 is built from 13 residues. Per germline, CDR1 LGHNA and CDR2 YNFKEQ. The CDR3 is CASSQEEQETQYF. For the CDR3, the DNA is TGTGCCAGCAGCCAGGAGGAACAAGAGACCCAGTACTTC.

This rearrangement joins TRBV2 to TRBJ1-1; D gene unclear. Germline V gene sequence: CDR1 SNHLY, CDR2 FYNNEI. The CDR3 runs 13 residues. Trimming removed 3 bases from V and 4 bases from J, with 9 bases in between. The DNA of the CDR3 is TGTGCCAGCAGTGACTACGGAGGCACTGAAGCTTTCTTT. Its protein is CASSDYGGTEAFF.

This clonotype was counted a single time. The gene calls are TRBV7-3 and TRBJ2-1, with 8 positions matching TRBD2. J lost 3 bases, V lost 4 bases, and 5 bases had no gene match. Germline V gives CDR1 SGHTA, CDR2 FQGTGA. The CDR3 consists of 15 residues. The CDR3 protein is CASSWEGTSYNEQFF. The CDR3 DNA reads as TGTGCCAGCAGCTGGGAGGGGACTAGCTACAATGAGCAGTTCTTC. Using reference TRBV7-3 and TRBJ2-1 for the parts outside the CDR3, the full variable domain is GAGVSQTPSNKVTEKGKYVELRCDPISGHTALYWYRQSLGQGPEFLIYFQGTGAADDSGLPNDRFFAVRPEGSVSTLKIQRTERGDSAVYLCASSWEGTSYNEQFFGPGTRLTVL.

The chain uses TRBV27 and TRBJ1-6; D remains ambiguous. Between the trimmed V and J ends, which lost 5 bases and 8 bases, there was a span of 7 bases. Germline-derived CDR1 and CDR2 are MNHEY and SMNVEV (reference sequence). The CDR3 is 12 amino acids. The CDR3 DNA is TGTGCCAGCAGTGTAAGGGATTCACCCCTCCACTTT. Translated: CASSVRDSPLHF.

This clonotype has only a few counts. The chain uses TRBV13 and TRBJ1-2; 7 positions match TRBD1. Germline V gene lookup returns CDR1 PRHDT and CDR2 FYEKMQ (reference sequence). The CDR3 contains 16 residues. V lost 5 bases and J lost 2; bases outside the gene matches: 11. This CDR3 reads CASSPRQGTRNYGYTF. For the CDR3, the DNA is TGTGCCAGCAGCCCCAGACAGGGCACGAGGAACTATGGCTACACCTTC. The complete variable domain, with remaining parts taken from reference TRBV13 and TRBJ1-2, reads AAGVIQSPRHLIKEKRETATLKCYPIPRHDTVYWYQQGPGQDPQFLISFYEKMQSDKGSIPDRFSAQQFSDYHSELNMSSLELGDSALYFCASSPRQGTRNYGYTFGSGTRLTVV.

Here the CDR3 DNA reads TGTGCCAGCACTGCAAGGGGTAATTCACCCCTCCACTTT. This gives the protein CASTARGNSPLHF. The chain combines TRBV7-6 with TRBJ1-6; D may be TRBD1 (5 bases). Germline CDR1 is SGHVS and CDR2 is FNYEAQ. V gave up 7 bases and J gave up 6 bases, with 10 bases separating them. CDR3 length: 13 residues.

Remarks on this clonotype: This may be a read error, as it is one base from a much larger clone. This sequence joins TRBV25-1 and TRBJ2-5; D not resolved. V was clipped by 8 bases and J by 11 bases, with 15 bases between them. Germline lookup yields CDR1 MGHDK and CDR2 SYGVNS. The CDR3 extends over 11 amino acids. The CDR3 DNA reads TGTGCCAGCGCGCTCAACAATGAGCAGTACTTC. This translates into CASALNNEQYF.

This clonotype was counted many times. The gene calls are TRBV7-9 and TRBJ2-5; D may be TRBD2 (6 bases). CDR1 is SEHNR, CDR2 FQNEAQ, per germline (reference sequence). There are 14 residues in the CDR3. Trimming removed 4 bases at V and 5 bases at J, with 14 bases between. This chain's CDR3 is CASSSRVRGETQYF. CDR3 nucleotides: TGTGCCAGCAGCTCCCGCGTCCGGGGGGAGACCCAGTACTTC.

The table lists this clonotype with a few counts. V usage is TRBV25-1 and J usage is TRBJ2-5; D not resolved. Trimming took 8 bases from V and 0 from J, leaving 10 bases between them. The CDR3 is 13 amino acids. The germline gives CDR1 MGHDK, CDR2 SYGVNS. CDR3 in amino acids: CASGLRYQETQYF. For the CDR3, the DNA is TGTGCCAGCGGTCTCCGGTACCAAGAGACCCAGTACTTC.

The chain has TRBV6-5 and TRBJ2-1, with 8 nucleotides matching TRBD2. The J segment lost 4 bases and the V segment lost 6 bases, leaving 8 bases of the junction unmatched. Germline V CDR1 and CDR2: MNHEY, SVGAGI. CDR3 length equals 15 residues. Written as DNA, the CDR3 is TGTGCCAGCAGCCGAATTACTAGCGGATACAATGAGCAGTTCTTC. It yields the protein CASSRITSGYNEQFF.

The count of this clonotype is one. The V and J genes are TRBV19 and TRBJ2-1; no firm D call. Deletions cut 5 bases from V and 5 bases from J, with 7 bases between. CDR1 and CDR2 (germline): LNHDA, SQIVND (reference sequence). The CDR3 runs to 12 residues. CDR3 sequence reads: CASSAVNNEQFF. CDR3 bases: TGTGCCAGTAGTGCAGTGAACAATGAGCAGTTCTTC.